This T cell receptor (beta chain) is from a study of blood T cell repertoires in COVID-19. On the study more broadly: Some COVID-19 samples were acute and others convalescent; all came from the United States, Italy and Spain. Nucleic acid was either cDNA or gDNA, and it came from T cells, B-cell-depleted T cells, or PBMCs.

V was shortened by 5 bases and J by 2 bases, with 19 bases between the two germline ends. CDR1 is LNHDA, CDR2 SQIVND, per germline (reference sequence). The CDR3 is 16 amino acids. The authors' processing: Reference gene primer amplification yielded estimated nucleated cell counts. Measured with immunoSEQ multiplex PCR; TCRdb has only the in-frame clones, and not every one. V, J and clone size are those of that table, while D and trimming were read from the DNA. The profile shows 200,000 to 300,000 clones, approximately 86% of them singletons. The TCR originated in a man in his forties or fifties who had recovered from COVID-19. Sequencing used peripheral blood. This rearrangement joins TRBV19 to TRBJ2-7, with a weak D call TRBD2 (5 bases). CDR3 bases: TGTGCCAGTAGTGGCTCGCCTGCAACGACTACCTACGAGCAGTACTTC. Protein product: CASSGSPATTTYEQYF.